This TCR beta chain was documented in a study of blood T cell repertoires in COVID-19. In the study overall: Specimens from acute and convalescent COVID-19 originated in the United States, Italy and Spain. Sources were T cells, B-cell-depleted T cells, or PBMCs; the material itself was cDNA or gDNA.

Seattle's cohort entered during active infection and was followed longitudinally. Methods used by the authors: Reference gene primer amplification gave estimated nucleated cell counts. Using immunoSEQ multiplex PCR, the repertoire was profiled, and TCRdb retains in-frame clones only, with some absent. The V and J calls and clone size were taken over from that table, and D and trimming were inferred from the DNA. The table includes about 150,000 clones, 65% to 90% detected once. V gave up 4 bases and J gave up 0 bases, with 13 bases separating them. Germline lookup yields CDR1 SGHAT and CDR2 FQNNGV. This CDR3 is built from 16 residues. The sample holds a few counts of this clone.

The chain links TRBV11-2 to TRBJ1-3, with D possibly matching TRBD1 (6 bases). The source is a woman aged 60 to 75 with COVID-19, enrolled during active disease. Sequencing was done on a sample of peripheral blood. DNA for the CDR3: TGTGCCAGCAGCTCCATCAGGGGCAGCTCTGGAAACACCATATATTTT. It specifies CASSSIRGSSGNTIYF.